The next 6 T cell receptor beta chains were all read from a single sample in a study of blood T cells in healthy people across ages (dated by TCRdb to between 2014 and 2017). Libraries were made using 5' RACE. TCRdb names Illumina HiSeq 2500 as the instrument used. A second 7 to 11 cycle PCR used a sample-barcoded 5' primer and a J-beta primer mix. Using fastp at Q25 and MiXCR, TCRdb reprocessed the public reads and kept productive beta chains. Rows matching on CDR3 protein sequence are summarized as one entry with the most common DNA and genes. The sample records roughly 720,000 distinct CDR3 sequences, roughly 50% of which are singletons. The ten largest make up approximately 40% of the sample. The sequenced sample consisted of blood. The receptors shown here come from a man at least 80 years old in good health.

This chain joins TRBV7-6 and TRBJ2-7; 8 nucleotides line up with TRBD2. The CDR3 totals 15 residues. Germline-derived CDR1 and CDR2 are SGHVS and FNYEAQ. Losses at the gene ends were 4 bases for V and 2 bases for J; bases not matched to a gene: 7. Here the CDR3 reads CASSSHLAGTYEQYF. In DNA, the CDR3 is TGTGCCAGCAGCTCCCACCTAGCGGGTACCTACGAGCAGTACTTC.

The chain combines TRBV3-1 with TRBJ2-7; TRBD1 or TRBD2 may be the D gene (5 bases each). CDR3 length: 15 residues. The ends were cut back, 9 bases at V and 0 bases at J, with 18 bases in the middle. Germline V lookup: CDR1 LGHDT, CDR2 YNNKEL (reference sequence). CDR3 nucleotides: TGTGCCAGTAGTAACTTGGGGGAGTCCTCCTACGAGCAGTACTTC. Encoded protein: CASSNLGESSYEQYF.

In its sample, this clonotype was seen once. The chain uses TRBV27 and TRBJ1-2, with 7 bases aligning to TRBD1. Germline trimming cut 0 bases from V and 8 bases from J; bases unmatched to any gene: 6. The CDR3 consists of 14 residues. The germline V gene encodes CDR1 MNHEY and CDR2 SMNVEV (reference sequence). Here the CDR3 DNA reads TGTGCCAGCAGTTTATCGACAGGGATTGGCGGCTACACCTTC. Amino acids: CASSLSTGIGGYTF.

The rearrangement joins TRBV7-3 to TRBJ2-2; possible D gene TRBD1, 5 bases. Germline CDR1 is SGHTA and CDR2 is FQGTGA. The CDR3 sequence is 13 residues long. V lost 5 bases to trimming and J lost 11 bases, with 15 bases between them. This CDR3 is CASSLQVVGELFF. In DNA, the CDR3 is TGTGCCAGCAGCCTACAGGTTGTCGGTGAGCTGTTTTTT. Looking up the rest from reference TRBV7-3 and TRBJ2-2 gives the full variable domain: GAGVSQTPSNKVTEKGKYVELRCDPISGHTALYWYRQSLGQGPEFLIYFQGTGAADDSGLPNDRFFAVRPEGSVSTLKIQRTERGDSAVYLCASSLQVVGELFFGEGSRLTVL.

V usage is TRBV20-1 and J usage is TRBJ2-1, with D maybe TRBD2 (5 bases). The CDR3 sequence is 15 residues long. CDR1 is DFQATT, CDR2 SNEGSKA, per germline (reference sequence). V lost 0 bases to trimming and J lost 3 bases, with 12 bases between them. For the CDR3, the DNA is TGCAGTGCTAGAGATCGCGGCGGGTTCTACAATGAGCAGTTCTTC. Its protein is CSARDRGGFYNEQFF.

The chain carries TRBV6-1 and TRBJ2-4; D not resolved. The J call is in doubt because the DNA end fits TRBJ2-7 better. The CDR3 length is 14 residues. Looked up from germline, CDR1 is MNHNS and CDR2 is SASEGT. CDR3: CASSTGPPPYEQYF. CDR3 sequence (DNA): TGTGCCAGCAGCACCGGGCCGCCCCCCTACGAGCAGTACTTC.